This TCR beta chain was sequenced during a study of post-analysis software for immune sequencing data. Study overall: Both relapsing-remitting and secondary progressive multiple sclerosis featured among the disease courses, as did progressive-relapsing multiple sclerosis.

This clonotype came up a few times. Its target is not known. Study-level findings and limits: Controls showed lower frequencies than patients for five or six TRBV segments, and TRBV5-6, TRBV5-1 and TRBV20-1 were among these.

Presence of unique molecular identifiers characterized the TCR beta cDNA libraries. TCRdb analysed the PCR reads with MiXCR anew, one entry per CDR3 protein. This table holds roughly 400,000 distinct CDR3 sequences, 30% to 40% found once. Germline V gene data show CDR1 as DFQATT and CDR2 as SNEGSKA (reference sequence). Unmatched junction bases numbered 5, after V lost 6 bases and J lost 4 bases. The CDR3 length is 13 residues. The chain has TRBV20-1 and TRBJ2-7; TRBD2 agrees at 11 bases. Sequencing input: blood. This TCR was sampled from a girl aged 2 to 9 with multiple sclerosis. The CDR3 bases are TGCAGTGCCCCCCTAGCGGGGGGATACGAGCAGTACTTC. Its protein product is CSAPLAGGYEQYF.